Sequencing of this TCR beta chain was carried out in a study of T cell repertoires in cytomegalovirus infection. TCRdb reprocessed the reads via MiXCR and lists one record per CDR3 protein. The sample has 84,000 or so distinct CDR3 sequences; under 55% are singletons. The table lists this clonotype with a few counts. Its cognate antigen is unknown. Germline CDR1 is SGHTA and CDR2 is FQGTGA. V lost 0 bases to trimming and J lost 6 bases, with 14 bases between them. This CDR3 has 16 residues. The source of this sequence is a human donor in good health (CMV status not recorded). Some clones in this sample may be carry-over from other donors' samples. Specimen: CD8+ T cells from cultured PBMCs, collected from culture after CMV antigen stimulation. This chain links TRBV7-3 with TRBJ2-2; D tentatively fits TRBD1 or TRBD2 (6 bases each). CDR3 protein: CASSLTGGSGSGELFF. DNA of the CDR3: TGTGCCAGCAGCTTAACAGGGGGAAGCGGGTCCGGGGAGCTGTTTTTT.